Described below is a single T cell receptor beta chain sequence and its context. The V end lost 7 bases, the J end lost 3 bases, and 18 bases lay between the germline ends. The CDR3 loop spans 15 amino acids. CDR1 is SNHLY and CDR2 is FYNNEI in the germline V gene. The data originate from a study of OX40 agonist ivuxolimab in advanced cancers. Assay used: immunoSEQ multiplex PCR; TCRdb lists only in-frame clones, some missing. This table has about 83,000 clones, about 86% appearing once. The rearrangement joins TRBV2 to TRBJ2-5; no definite D call. This TCR derives from an adult with an advanced solid tumor such as melanoma, head and neck, liver or kidney cancer. Sequenced material: CD4+ or CD8+ T cells sorted from blood, taken in a trial of the OX40 agonist ivuxolimab. The CDR3 sequence: CASTPTRTYEETQYF. The CDR3 region has the DNA TGTGCCAGCACCCCGACTCGGACGTATGAAGAGACCCAGTACTTC.